A single sample is the source of the 7 T cell receptor beta chains below, sequenced in a study of blood T cells in healthy people across ages (dated by TCRdb to between 2014 and 2017). The library was built by means of 5' RACE. The sequencing machine was an Illumina HiSeq 2500. A second PCR of about 7 to 12 cycles was performed with a sample-barcoded 5' primer and a J-beta primer mix. TCRdb itself trimmed the public reads at Q25 with fastp, ran MiXCR and retained productive beta chains. Each entry merges the rows of one CDR3 protein and shows their most common DNA and genes. The sample data list 590,000 or so distinct CDR3 sequences, and less than 35% of these were observed just once. Together, the top ten hold around 16% of the sample. The sample comprised blood. These receptor sequences come from a woman older than 75 in good health.

This chain uses TRBV19 with TRBJ1-1; possibly TRBD1 for D (5 bases). V lost 4 bases and J 0 bases, leaving 9 bases between the germline ends. CDR1 and CDR2 (germline): LNHDA, SQIVND (reference sequence). The CDR3 has 14 amino acids. CDR3 sequence reads: CASSTGRVNTEAFF. The CDR3, as DNA: TGTGCCAGTAGTACGGGACGGGTGAACACTGAAGCTTTCTTT.

V gene TRBV29-1 combines with J gene TRBJ1-1; D may be TRBD1 (6 bases). The CDR3 has 14 residues. The germline V and J ends were trimmed by 5 bases and 4 bases, with 17 bases remaining between them. Germline values: CDR1 SQVTM, CDR2 ANQGSEA. The CDR3 coding sequence is TGCAGCGTTACGGACAGTACAGGGATCACTGAAGCTTTCTTT. Translation gives CSVTDSTGITEAFF.

This clonotype was observed a few times. This chain links TRBV7-2 with TRBJ2-2, with D possibly TRBD2 on 6 matching bases. Looked up from germline, CDR1 is SGHTA and CDR2 is FQGNSA. The V end was cut by 5 bases, the J end by 8 bases, with 12 bases between. The CDR3 contains 13 residues. In nucleotides, the CDR3 is TGTGCCAGCAGCCGGGACGGAGGGGGGGAGCTGTTTTTT. As protein: CASSRDGGGELFF.

The rearrangement joins TRBV27 to TRBJ1-1; D remains unclear. The germline gives CDR1 MNHEY, CDR2 SMNVEV (reference sequence). The V end lost 3 bases, the J end lost 0 bases, and 5 bases lay between the germline ends. CDR3 length equals 13 residues. CDR3 sequence reads: CASSFYVNTEAFF. The CDR3 region has the DNA TGTGCCAGCAGTTTTTACGTGAACACTGAAGCTTTCTTT.

Comment on this clonotype: Given a much more abundant clone one base away, this may be a read error. The chain combines TRBV20-1 with TRBJ2-5; perhaps D is TRBD1 or TRBD2 (5 bases each). CDR3 length: 12 amino acids. Per the germline V gene, CDR1 is DFQATT and CDR2 is SNEGSKA (reference sequence). Trimming stripped 5 bases from V and 11 bases from J, with 18 bases between. CDR3 sequence: CSAHGTVSEQYF. The CDR3 DNA reads TGCAGTGCTCACGGGACGGTGAGTGAGCAGTACTTC.

This clonotype has a count of ten or more. The V call is TRBV6-5, the J call TRBJ2-5; a possible D gene is TRBD1 (6 bases). The ends were cut back, 6 bases at V and 2 bases at J, with 13 bases in the middle. Per the germline V gene, CDR1 is MNHEY and CDR2 is SVGAGI. This CDR3 is built from 14 residues. CDR3 region: CASSESQGQETQYF. The CDR3 nucleotides read TGTGCCAGCAGCGAATCGCAGGGGCAAGAGACCCAGTACTTC.

This clonotype was seen only a few times. A read error may explain this, as a much larger clone is one base away. The chain employs TRBV20-1 and TRBJ2-5, with 11 bases lining up with TRBD2. The CDR3 has 17 residues. The V gene end was trimmed by 0 bases and the J gene end by 11 bases; junction bases not matched to a gene: 17. Per the germline V gene, CDR1 is DFQATT and CDR2 is SNEGSKA (reference sequence). The CDR3 reads CSAREGSGLAVGNEQYF. CDR3 DNA: TGCAGTGCTAGAGAGGGCTCGGGACTAGCGGTTGGGAATGAGCAGTACTTC.